The next 11 T cell receptor beta chains were all read from a single sample in a study of T cells in Graves' hyperthyroidism and ophthalmopathy. From RNA transcripts, TCR beta CDR3 regions were amplified. Initially, a first-round RT-PCR of the TCR CDR3 employed the HTBI primer set. From the multiplex PCR reads, TCRdb called clonotypes with MiXCR, one entry per CDR3 protein. The data show 450,000 to 600,000 distinct CDR3 sequences, 13% to 15% seen once. The sequenced sample was blood. These receptors all come from a woman in her 40s with Graves' hyperthyroidism.

This clonotype was seen at least ten times. The chain employs TRBV12-3 or TRBV12-4 and TRBJ1-4; D is perhaps TRBD1 (5 bases). The V end was cut by 2 bases, the J end by 0 bases, with 7 bases between. The CDR3 loop spans 15 amino acids. The chain's CDR3 is CASSLTTATNEKLFF. CDR3 sequence (DNA): TGTGCCAGCAGTTTAACGACAGCAACTAATGAAAAACTGTTTTTT.

A word on this clonotype: A single base separates this from a much larger clone, so it may be a read error. Written as DNA, the CDR3 is TGTGCCAGCAGTGAAGGGCCCGGCGGTCGGCCCCAGCATTTT. Protein: CASSEGPGGRPQHF. This chain uses TRBV2 with TRBJ1-5; D not certain. There are 14 residues in the CDR3. Trimming cost V 1 base and J 9 bases, with 13 bases left between them. The V gene's germline CDR1 is SNHLY and CDR2 FYNNEI.

The table lists this clonotype with many counts. CDR3 sequence: CASSEFGVGTSSYEQYF. The CDR3 bases are TGTGCCAGCAGTGAATTCGGGGTGGGGACTAGCTCCTACGAGCAGTACTTC. The gene calls are TRBV2 and TRBJ2-7; 8 bases map to TRBD2. This CDR3 is built from 17 residues. The germline V gene has CDR1 SNHLY and CDR2 FYNNEI. The V gene end was trimmed by 2 bases and the J gene end by 0 bases; junction bases not matched to a gene: 9.

Details on this clonotype: This may come from a read error, since a much larger clone is one base off. The chain combines TRBV2 with TRBJ2-1; 11 bases are shared with TRBD2. J gave up 4 bases and V 6 bases, and 8 bases lay outside the gene matches. The CDR3 sequence is 16 residues long. Germline assignment: CDR1 SNHLY and CDR2 FYNNEI. The CDR3 spells CASRGIAGGVYNEQFF. The CDR3, as DNA: TGTGCCAGCAGGGGCATAGCGGGAGGGGTATACAATGAGCAGTTCTTC.

To note about this clonotype: At one end the junction does not follow the germline gene, possibly because of a read error. This CDR3 reads CASSLDRGPSGHTF. The CDR3 DNA is TGTGCCAGCAGTCTTGACAGGGGGCCTTCTGGCCACACCTTC. This sequence joins TRBV12-3 or TRBV12-4 and TRBJ1-2; 10 nucleotides align to TRBD1. The CDR3 contains 14 residues.

This sequence joins TRBV10-3 and TRBJ2-1; TRBD1 matches 8 bases. The germline CDR1 and CDR2 sequences are ENHRY and SYGVKD. The CDR3 sequence is 16 residues long. The trim removed 3 bases at V and 15 bases at J, leaving 19 bases unmatched. Written as DNA, the CDR3 is TGTGCCATCAGTGACCTCTCGACAGGGGCCCTCGGGGCATTGTTCTTC. It yields the protein CAISDLSTGALGALFF.

CDR3 nucleotide sequence: TGTGCCAGCGGCCTGGAGACTGAAGCTTTCTTT. It yields the protein CASGLETEAFF. The chain employs TRBV6-2 or TRBV6-3 and TRBJ1-1, with D uncertain. Germline CDR1 is MNHEY and CDR2 is SVGEGT. CDR3 length: 11 residues. The ends were cut back, 8 bases at V and 5 bases at J, with 9 bases in the middle.

This clonotype was observed at least ten times. This rearrangement joins TRBV3-1 to TRBJ1-1; D is undetermined. V lost 1 base, J lost 1 base, and 10 bases lay in between. The CDR3 has 15 residues. Looked up from germline, CDR1 is LGHDT and CDR2 is YNNKEL (reference sequence). For the CDR3, the DNA is TGTGCCAGCAGCCAAGGAAGCAGCGGGAACACTGAAGCTTTCTTT. Protein: CASSQGSSGNTEAFF.

V is TRBV4-3 and J is TRBJ1-1; possible D gene TRBD1, 5 bases. The CDR3 is 16 residues long. From germline, CDR1 is LGHNA and CDR2 YSLEER. Trimming took 5 bases from V and 7 from J, leaving 23 bases between them. CDR3 sequence reads: CASSDRVRQRGFEAFF. In nucleotides, the CDR3 is TGCGCCAGCAGCGACCGCGTACGACAGAGAGGATTTGAAGCTTTCTTT.

This clonotype was counted many times. The chain couples TRBV12-5 to TRBJ1-5; D not certain. Per the germline V gene, CDR1 is LGHNT and CDR2 is FRNRAP. This CDR3 spans 12 amino acids. Trimming removed 9 bases from V and 6 bases from J, with 12 bases in between. Here the CDR3 reads CASAAGPQPQHF. The CDR3 nucleotides are TGTGCTAGCGCCGCCGGTCCTCAGCCCCAGCATTTT.

The chain carries TRBV9 and TRBJ2-7, with 7 bases that match TRBD1. Per the germline V gene, CDR1 is SGDLS and CDR2 is YYNGEE. Losses at the gene ends were 0 bases for V and 5 bases for J; bases not matched to a gene: 8. The CDR3 is 15 residues long. The CDR3, as DNA: TGTGCCAGCAGCGTAGGTGTGACAGGGCGCGACGAGCAGTACTTC. Residues: CASSVGVTGRDEQYF. Looking up the rest from reference TRBV9 and TRBJ2-7 gives the full variable domain: DSGVTQTPKHLITATGQRVTLRCSPRSGDLSVYWYQQSLDQGLQFLIQYYNGEERAKGNILERFSAQQFPDLHSELNLSSLELGDSALYFCASSVGVTGRDEQYFGPGTRLTVT.